The entry that follows covers one T cell receptor beta chain sequence. This entry is derived from a study of blood T cell repertoires in COVID-19. Study context: The United States, Italy and Spain supplied acute and convalescent COVID-19 samples. T cells, B-cell-depleted T cells, or PBMCs supplied cDNA or gDNA.

CDR3 length: 19 amino acids. Per germline, CDR1 SEHNR and CDR2 FQNEAQ (reference sequence). V was shortened by 5 bases and J by 0 bases, with 23 bases between the two germline ends. Original analysis: Reference gene primers were amplified, and this amplification served to estimate nucleated cell counts. The data were produced by immunoSEQ multiplex PCR, yet TCRdb's version contains in-frame clones alone and is incomplete. V and J calls and clone size come straight from that table; D and trimming were deduced from the DNA. This table has fewer than 400,000 clones, about 85% appearing once. Sequencing input: peripheral blood. The V and J genes are TRBV7-9 and TRBJ1-5; TRBD1 might be the D (5 bases). The sequence was collected from a woman between 18 and 29 years old with acute or convalescent COVID-19. In nucleotides, the CDR3 is TGTGCCAGCAGCCGGGCGGGAGGGGACCCAGCCTATAGCAATCAGCCCCAGCATTTT. Translated: CASSRAGGDPAYSNQPQHF.